This entry lists 7 T cell receptor beta chains sequenced from one sample in a study of technical replicates of blood from a handful of donors. Produced via immunoSEQ multiplex PCR; TCRdb's table is partial and in-frame only. The top ten clones hold 4.5% to 6% of a sample with tens of thousands of clones, 86% of them seen once. Sequenced material: PBMCs. The origin of the receptors is a human donor in good health. Some clones in this sample may be carry-over from other donors' samples.

A single count supports this clone. This chain uses TRBV6-1 with TRBJ1-5; D is undetermined. V was cut by 5 bases and J by 0 bases, with 2 bases left in between. The germline gives CDR1 MNHNS, CDR2 SASEGT. The CDR3 is 12 amino acids. CDR3 coding DNA: TGTGCCAGCAGTCATAGCAATCAGCCCCAGCATTTT. As protein: CASSHSNQPQHF.

This sequence joins TRBV7-6 and TRBJ1-1; D possibly corresponds to TRBD1 (5 bases). Germline CDR1 SGHVS, CDR2 FNYEAQ. The CDR3 totals 15 residues. With 5 bases removed from V and 1 base from J, the gap between germline ends came to 14 bases. CDR3 in DNA: TGTGCCAGCAGCCCACTGGCAGGGAAGAACACTGAAGCTTTCTTT. This sequence encodes CASSPLAGKNTEAFF.

The chain recombines TRBV28 with TRBJ1-4; 7 nucleotides match TRBD1. The CDR3 runs 15 residues. The germline gives CDR1 MDHEN, CDR2 SYDVKM. Unmatched junction bases numbered 9, after V lost 2 bases and J lost 9 bases. CDR3 bases: TGTGCCAGCAGTTTACCGACAGGGAACTATAAAAAACTGTTTTTT. It yields the protein CASSLPTGNYKKLFF.

This clone was detected once. The V call is TRBV2, the J call TRBJ1-4; 7 nucleotides agree with TRBD1. V trimming: 8 bases; J trimming: 0 bases; junction bases outside the gene matches: 15. Germline CDR1 is SNHLY and CDR2 is FYNNEI. CDR3 length: 18 residues. In DNA, the CDR3 is TGTGCCAGCCGGGACAGACACCCGATGTATCCAACTAATGAAAAACTGTTTTTT. Translation: CASRDRHPMYPTNEKLFF. The entire variable domain, with the rest obtained from reference TRBV2 and TRBJ1-4, is as follows: EPEVTQTPSHQVTQMGQEVILRCVPISNHLYFYWYRQILGQKVEFLVSFYNNEISEKSEIFDDQFSVERPDGSNFTLKIRSTKLEDSAMYFCASRDRHPMYPTNEKLFFGSGTQLSVL.

The CDR3 sequence: CASEPDRGFGYTF. The CDR3 DNA sequence: TGTGCCTCGGAACCGGACAGGGGTTTTGGCTACACCTTC. This chain links TRBV30 with TRBJ1-2, with 9 bases aligning to TRBD1. With 7 bases clipped from V and 7 bases from J, the junction kept 10 bases outside the gene matches. Germline-derived CDR1 and CDR2 are GTSNPN and SVGIG (reference sequence). This CDR3 is 13 amino acids long.

This chain joins TRBV7-3 and TRBJ2-1, with 7 bases that match TRBD2. J gave up 4 bases and V 2 bases, and 11 bases lay outside the gene matches. Germline V CDR1 and CDR2: SGHTA, FQGTGA. CDR3 length: 17 amino acids. The CDR3: CASSLQVGGISYNEQFF. Written as DNA, the CDR3 is TGTGCCAGCAGCTTACAGGTGGGGGGGATTTCATACAATGAGCAGTTCTTC.

The chain carries TRBV18 and TRBJ1-2; TRBD1 is a possible D gene (6 bases). The V gene lost 2 bases and the J gene lost 2 bases, with 12 bases spanning the gap. The CDR3 is made up of 15 amino acids. CDR1 is KGHSH, CDR2 LQKENI, per germline. The CDR3 region is CASSPRDTENYGYTF. In DNA form, the CDR3 reads TGTGCCAGCTCACCAAGGGACACCGAAAACTATGGCTACACCTTC. Full variable domain (remainder filled in from reference TRBV18 and TRBJ1-2): NAGVMQNPRHLVRRRGQEARLRCSPMKGHSHVYWYRQLPEEGLKFMVYLQKENIIDESGMPKERFSAEFPKEGPSILRIQQVVRGDSAAYFCASSPRDTENYGYTFGSGTRLTVV.